The next 10 T cell receptor beta chains were all read from a single sample in a study of CD8+ T cells in alopecia areata. Reverse transcribed after extraction, RNA yielded cDNA as the sequencing template. Only in-frame clones appear in the TCRdb table, and some are missing; sequencing was by immunoSEQ multiplex PCR. The sample has 150,000 to 200,000 clones, about 60% seen once. Sample treatment: oral pan-JAK inhibitor, 5-10 mg twice daily. The sequencing used CD8+ T cells sorted from blood, collected at week 24, from a patient treated with tofacitinib. These receptors came from a human donor with alopecia areata.

This clone has more than one count but fewer than ten. The CDR3 DNA reads as TGTGCCAGCAGCTCCTTGGACAGCTACGAGCAGTACTTC. It translates to CASSSLDSYEQYF. The chain combines TRBV7-9 with TRBJ2-7, with D tentatively TRBD1 (6 bases). The CDR3 consists of 13 residues. Per germline, CDR1 SEHNR and CDR2 FQNEAQ (reference sequence). The V end lost 4 bases, the J end lost 3 bases, and 10 bases lay between the germline ends.

The gene calls are TRBV11-2 and TRBJ2-1; no clear D. CDR3 length: 14 residues. CDR1 and CDR2 (germline): SGHAT, FQNNGV. Trimming stripped 2 bases from V and 1 base from J, with 6 bases between. The CDR3 nucleotides are TGTGCCAGCAGCTTAACCCGTTCCTACAATGAGCAGTTCTTC. Translated, it gives CASSLTRSYNEQFF.

The chain has TRBV19 and TRBJ2-5, with a tentative D call TRBD2 (5 bases). This CDR3 is 17 amino acids long. Germline CDR1 LNHDA, CDR2 SQIVND (reference sequence). Trimming removed 5 bases at V and 2 bases at J, with 21 bases between. The CDR3 protein is CASSPPGIRLGQETQYF. CDR3 DNA: TGTGCCAGTAGTCCCCCGGGGATCCGGTTGGGGCAAGAGACCCAGTACTTC.

This clone showed up just a few times. The chain joins TRBV12-5 to TRBJ2-7; 9 nucleotides align to TRBD2. In germline, CDR1 is LGHNT, CDR2 FRNRAP. V gave up 3 bases and J gave up 3 bases; unmatched junction bases: 9. The CDR3 extends over 16 amino acids. The CDR3 sequence: CASGFPSGGSHYEQYF. CDR3 nucleotides: TGTGCTAGTGGTTTCCCCAGCGGGGGGTCCCACTACGAGCAGTACTTC.

Many counts were recorded for this clone. Additional DNA sequences in this sample encode the identical CDR3. The genes are TRBV6-1 and TRBJ1-4; D is perhaps TRBD1 (5 bases). There are 16 residues in the CDR3. CDR1 MNHNS and CDR2 SASEGT come from the germline V gene. Trimming left V 0 bases short and J 2 bases short, with 10 bases between. The CDR3: CASSEAPGPTNEKLFF. The CDR3 DNA is TGTGCCAGCAGTGAAGCACCGGGACCCACTAATGAAAAACTGTTTTTT.

The chain links TRBV5-4 to TRBJ2-7; weak D call: TRBD1 (6 bases). Germline V gene lookup returns CDR1 SGHNT and CDR2 YYREEE (reference sequence). This CDR3 spans 14 amino acids. The ends were cut back, 4 bases at V and 0 bases at J, with 11 bases in the middle. The CDR3 sequence is CASSTLGGSYEQYF. The CDR3 nucleotides are TGTGCCAGCAGCACCTTAGGGGGCTCCTACGAGCAGTACTTC.

V usage is TRBV6-6 and J usage is TRBJ2-7; D perhaps matches TRBD2 (5 bases). The CDR3 is 13 residues long. V was clipped by 2 bases and J by 5 bases, with 10 bases between them. Germline V gene data show CDR1 as MNHNY and CDR2 as SVGAGI (reference sequence). The DNA of the CDR3 is TGTGCCAGCAGTTACGAGGGAGTCGACGAGCAGTACTTC. The encoded protein is CASSYEGVDEQYF.

In this sample, this clone turned up a few times. J is TRBJ1-1 and V is TRBV6-5; TRBD1 matches at 9 bases. This CDR3 spans 13 amino acids. From germline, CDR1 is MNHEY and CDR2 SVGAGI. Unmatched junction bases numbered 9, after V lost 6 bases and J lost 10 bases. The CDR3 protein is CASRRDRAGGAFF. The CDR3 DNA sequence: TGTGCCAGCAGACGGGACAGGGCCGGGGGAGCTTTCTTT.

This clone was seen only a few times. The V call is TRBV4-2, the J call TRBJ2-1; D is ambiguous. This CDR3 comprises 13 residues. Germline CDR1 and CDR2: LGHNA and YNFKEQ. V was clipped by 3 bases and J by 9 bases, with 12 bases between them. In DNA form, the CDR3 reads TGTGCCAGCAGCCACGCTGAGGCGGCTGAGCAGTTCTTC. It yields the protein CASSHAEAAEQFF.

The CDR3 is CASSGWSGELFF. CDR3 nucleotides: TGTGCCAGTAGTGGATGGAGTGGGGAGCTGTTTTTT. This chain joins TRBV19 and TRBJ2-2; D not certain. Trimming left V 5 bases short and J 8 bases short, with 9 bases between. The CDR3 has 12 amino acids. Germline V CDR1 and CDR2: LNHDA, SQIVND (reference sequence).